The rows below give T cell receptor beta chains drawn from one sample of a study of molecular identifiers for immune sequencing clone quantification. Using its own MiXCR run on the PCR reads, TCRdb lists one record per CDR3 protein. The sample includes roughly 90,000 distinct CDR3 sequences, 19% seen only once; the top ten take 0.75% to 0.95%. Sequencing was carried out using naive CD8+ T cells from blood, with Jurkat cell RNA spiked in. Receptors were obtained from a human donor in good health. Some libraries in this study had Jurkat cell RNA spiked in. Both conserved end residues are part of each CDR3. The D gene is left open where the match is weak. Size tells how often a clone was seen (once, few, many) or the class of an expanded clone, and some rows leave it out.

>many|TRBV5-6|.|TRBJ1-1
CASSLQGNTEAFF
TGTGCCAGCAGCTTACAGGGGAACACTGAAGCTTTCTTT
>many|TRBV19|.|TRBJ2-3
CASSITPRQVRDTQYF
TGTGCCAGTAGTATAACCCCCCGACAGGTCCGGGATACGCAGTATTTT
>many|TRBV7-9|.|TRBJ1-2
CASSLGGGYTF
TGTGCCAGCAGCTTAGGAGGTGGCTACACCTTC
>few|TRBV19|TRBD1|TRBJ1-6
CASSSDRGSDSPLHF
TGTGCCAGTAGTTCCGACAGGGGATCGGATTCACCCCTCCACTTT
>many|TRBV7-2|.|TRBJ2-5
CASSGPHQETQYF
TGTGCCAGCAGCGGACCCCACCAAGAGACCCAGTACTTC
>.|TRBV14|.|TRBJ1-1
CASSRNTEAFF
TGTGCCAGCAGCCGTAACACTGAAGCTTTCTTT
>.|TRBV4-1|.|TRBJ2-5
CASSPPGAIGETQYF
TGCGCCAGCAGCCCCCCGGGGGCTATCGGGGAGACCCAGTACTTC
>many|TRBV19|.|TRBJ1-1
CASSIENTNTEAFF
TGTGCCAGTAGTATAGAAAACACCAACACTGAAGCTTTCTTT
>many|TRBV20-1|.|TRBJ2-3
CSARDVVGTTDTQYF
TGCAGTGCTAGAGATGTGGTAGGGACAACAGATACGCAGTATTTT
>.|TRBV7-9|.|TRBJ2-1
CASSFSNEQFF
TGTGCCAGCAGCTTTTCCAATGAGCAGTTCTTC
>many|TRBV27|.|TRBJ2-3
CASSTTQVESTDTQYF
TGTGCCAGCAGCACTACCCAGGTCGAGAGCACAGATACGCAGTATTTT
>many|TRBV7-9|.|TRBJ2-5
CASSTSSGETQYF
TGTGCCAGCAGCACTAGCTCGGGGGAGACCCAGTACTTC
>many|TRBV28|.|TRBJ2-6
CASSFTAGSGANVLTF
TGTGCCAGCAGTTTCACGGCAGGGTCTGGGGCCAACGTCCTGACTTTC
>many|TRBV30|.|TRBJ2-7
CAWGPGTASYEQYF
TGTGCCTGGGGACCCGGGACGGCATCCTACGAGCAGTACTTC
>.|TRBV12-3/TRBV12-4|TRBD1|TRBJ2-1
CASSGRTGNGADGRSEQFF
TGTGCCAGCAGTGGAAGGACAGGGAATGGGGCGGACGGGAGAAGTGAGCAGTTCTTC
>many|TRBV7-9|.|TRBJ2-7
CASSSEGVHEQYF
TGTGCCAGCAGCAGCGAGGGGGTTCACGAGCAGTACTTC
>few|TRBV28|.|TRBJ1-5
CASSLYLTDYSNQPQHF
TGTGCCAGCAGTTTATATTTGACAGACTATAGCAATCAGCCCCAGCATTTT
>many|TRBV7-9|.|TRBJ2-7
CASLGQGNEQYF
TGTGCCAGCCTCGGCCAAGGGAACGAGCAGTACTTC
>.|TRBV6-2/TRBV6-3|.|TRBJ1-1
CASSNARLNIEASF
TGTGCCAGCAGTAACGCACGGCTGAACATTGAAGCTTCCTTT
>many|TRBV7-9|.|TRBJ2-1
CASSLWAGSSYNEQFF
TGTGCCAGCAGCTTATGGGCGGGGAGCTCCTACAATGAGCAGTTCTTC
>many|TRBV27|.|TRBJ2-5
CASRGARGAAETQYF
TGTGCCAGCAGAGGAGCCAGGGGTGCCGCAGAGACCCAGTACTTC
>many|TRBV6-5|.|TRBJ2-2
CASSDSPNTGELFF
TGTGCCAGCAGTGACAGTCCGAACACCGGGGAGCTGTTTTTT
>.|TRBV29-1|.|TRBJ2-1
CSVRTGLGFNEQFF
TGCAGCGTCCGGACGGGACTGGGTTTTAATGAGCAGTTCTTC
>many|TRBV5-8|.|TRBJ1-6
CASSLSPNSPLHF
TGTGCCAGCAGCTTGAGCCCTAATTCACCCCTCCACTTT
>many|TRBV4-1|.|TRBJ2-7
CASSQDHMGAVYEQYF
TGCGCCAGCAGCCAAGATCATATGGGGGCAGTGTACGAGCAGTACTTC
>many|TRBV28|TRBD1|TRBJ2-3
CASSRTGGGTDTQYF
TGTGCCAGCAGTCGTACAGGGGGAGGAACAGATACGCAGTATTTT
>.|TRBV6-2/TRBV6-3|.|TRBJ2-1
CASSPTRGGEQFF
TGTGCCAGCAGCCCTACTCGTGGGGGTGAGCAGTTCTTC
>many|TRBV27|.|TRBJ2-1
CASSSSSANEQFF
TGTGCCAGCAGTTCGTCTTCGGCCAATGAGCAGTTCTTC
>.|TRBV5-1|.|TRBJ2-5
CASSSNPWGSRETQYF
TGCGCCAGCAGCTCTAATCCGTGGGGTTCGAGGGAGACCCAGTACTTC
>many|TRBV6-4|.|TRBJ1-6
CASSEGNNSPLHF
TGTGCCAGCAGTGAAGGTAACAATTCACCCCTCCACTTT
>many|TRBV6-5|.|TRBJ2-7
CASKGVSYEQYF
TGTGCCAGCAAGGGGGTTTCCTACGAGCAGTACTTC
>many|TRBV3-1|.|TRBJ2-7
CASSKGPTVYEQYF
TGTGCCAGCAGCAAGGGACCTACCGTATACGAGCAGTACTTC
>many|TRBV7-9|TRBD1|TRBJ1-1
CASTSTHRGGTEAFF
TGTGCCAGCACCTCAACTCACAGGGGGGGAACTGAAGCTTTCTTT
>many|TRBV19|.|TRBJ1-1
CASSHQGTLNTEAFF
TGTGCCAGTAGTCATCAGGGGACGTTGAACACTGAAGCTTTCTTT
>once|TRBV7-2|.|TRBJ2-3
CASSAAGPDTQYF
TGTGCCAGCAGCGCGGCTGGCCCAGATACGCAGTATTTT
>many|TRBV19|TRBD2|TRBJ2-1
CASSLAGGHYNEQFF
TGTGCCAGTAGTCTAGCGGGAGGCCACTACAATGAGCAGTTCTTC
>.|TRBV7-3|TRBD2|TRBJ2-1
CASSQPSGGGGHNEQFF
TGTGCCAGCAGCCAACCCTCCGGGGGGGGGGGGCACAATGAGCAGTTCTTC
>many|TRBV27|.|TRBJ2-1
CASSPTGDNEQFF
TGTGCCAGCAGTCCCACAGGAGACAATGAGCAGTTCTTC
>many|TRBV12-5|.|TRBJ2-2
CASGLDETGRGTGELFF
TGTGCTAGTGGTTTGGACGAGACAGGGAGGGGGACCGGGGAGCTGTTTTTT
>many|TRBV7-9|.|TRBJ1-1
CASSLDRWTEAFF
TGTGCCAGCAGCTTAGATCGTTGGACTGAAGCTTTCTTT
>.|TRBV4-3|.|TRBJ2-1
CASSPDNVNVDEQFF
TGCGCCAGCAGCCCGGACAACGTAAATGTCGATGAGCAGTTCTTC
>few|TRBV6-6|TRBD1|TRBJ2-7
CASGWLGQAYEQYF
TGTGCCAGCGGTTGGTTGGGACAGGCCTACGAGCAGTACTTC
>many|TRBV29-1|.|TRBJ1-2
CSVETGHYGYTF
TGCAGCGTCGAGACAGGACATTATGGCTACACCTTC
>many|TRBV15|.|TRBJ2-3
CATSRVGTDTQYF
TGTGCCACCAGCAGAGTAGGTACAGATACGCAGTATTTT
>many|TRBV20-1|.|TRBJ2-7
CSAPISSYEQYF
TGCAGTGCCCCTATAAGCTCCTACGAGCAGTACTTC
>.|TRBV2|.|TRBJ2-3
CASRASLSALQTQCF
TGTGCCAGCAGGGCAAGCCTCTCAGCCCTCCAGACGCAGTGTTTC
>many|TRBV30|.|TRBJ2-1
CAWSSMSGHEQFF
TGTGCCTGGAGTAGTATGTCAGGTCACGAGCAGTTCTTC